This section outlines one TCR beta chain sequence together with its context. What it binds is not known. Method: immunoSEQ multiplex PCR; TCRdb's copy keeps in-frame clones and lacks some. The table shows about 49,000 clones, with 75% to 80% occurring only once. Autoimmune disease history or systemic immunosuppression led to patient exclusion. Sampling times: baseline, cycle 4 day 1, cycle 7 day 1. This specimen comes from a study of OX40 agonist ivuxolimab in advanced cancers. Looking at the study overall: Given to patients was ivuxolimab, an agonistic anti-OX40 (CD134) antibody.

Findings and caveats of the study: Among the lowest peripheral clonal expansion occurred in 0.1-3.0 mg/kg partial responders.

The CDR3 is 11 amino acids. Per germline, CDR1 WNHNN and CDR2 SYGVQD (reference sequence). Trimming left V 0 bases short and J 7 bases short, with 2 bases between. This specimen was CD4+ or CD8+ T cells sorted from blood, taken in a trial of the OX40 agonist ivuxolimab. This rearrangement joins TRBV10-1 to TRBJ2-3; unclear D gene. The sequence was obtained from an adult with an advanced solid tumor such as melanoma, head and neck, liver or kidney cancer. CDR3 in amino acids: CASSESYTQYF. CDR3 nucleotide sequence: TGCGCCAGCAGTGAGTCTTATACGCAGTATTTT.